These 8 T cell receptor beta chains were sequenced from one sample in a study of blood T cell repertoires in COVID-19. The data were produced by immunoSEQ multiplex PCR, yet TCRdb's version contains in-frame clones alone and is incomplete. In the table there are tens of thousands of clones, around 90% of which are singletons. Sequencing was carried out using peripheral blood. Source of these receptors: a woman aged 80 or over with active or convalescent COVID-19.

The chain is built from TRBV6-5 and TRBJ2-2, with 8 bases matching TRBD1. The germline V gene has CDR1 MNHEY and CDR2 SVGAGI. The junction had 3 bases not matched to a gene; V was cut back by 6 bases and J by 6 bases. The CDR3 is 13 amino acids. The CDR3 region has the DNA TGTGCCAGCAGCCTACAGGGGGCCGGGGAGCTGTTTTTT. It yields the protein CASSLQGAGELFF.

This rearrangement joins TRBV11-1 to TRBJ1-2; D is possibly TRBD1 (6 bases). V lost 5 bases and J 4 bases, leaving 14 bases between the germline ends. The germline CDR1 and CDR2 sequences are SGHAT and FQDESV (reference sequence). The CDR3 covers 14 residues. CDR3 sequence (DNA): TGTGCCAGCAGCCCTCAGGGGCCTGCCTATGGCTACACCTTC. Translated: CASSPQGPAYGYTF.

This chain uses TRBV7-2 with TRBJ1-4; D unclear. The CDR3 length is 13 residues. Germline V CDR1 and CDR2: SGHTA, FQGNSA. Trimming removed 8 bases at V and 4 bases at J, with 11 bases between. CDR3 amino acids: CASSRSSNEKLFF. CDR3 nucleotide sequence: TGTGCCAGCTCACGGAGTAGTAATGAAAAACTGTTTTTT.

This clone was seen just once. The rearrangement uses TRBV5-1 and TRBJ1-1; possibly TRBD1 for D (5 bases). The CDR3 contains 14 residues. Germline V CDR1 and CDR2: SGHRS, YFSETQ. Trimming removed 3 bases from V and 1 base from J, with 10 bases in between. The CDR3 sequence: CASSSGNSNTEAFF. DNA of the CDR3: TGCGCCAGCAGCTCAGGGAATTCGAACACTGAAGCTTTCTTT.

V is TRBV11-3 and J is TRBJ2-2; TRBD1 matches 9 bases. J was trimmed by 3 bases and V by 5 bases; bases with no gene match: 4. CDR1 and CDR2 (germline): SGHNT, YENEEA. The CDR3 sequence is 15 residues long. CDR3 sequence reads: CASSQGQGYTGELFF. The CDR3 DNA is TGTGCCAGCAGCCAGGGACAGGGCTACACCGGGGAGCTGTTTTTT.

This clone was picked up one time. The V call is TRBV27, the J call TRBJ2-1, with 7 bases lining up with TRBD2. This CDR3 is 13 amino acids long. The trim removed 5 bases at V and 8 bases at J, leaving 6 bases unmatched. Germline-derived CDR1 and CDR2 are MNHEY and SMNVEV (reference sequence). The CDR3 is CASSLAREDEQFF. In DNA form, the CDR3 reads TGTGCCAGCAGTCTCGCCCGGGAGGATGAGCAGTTCTTC.

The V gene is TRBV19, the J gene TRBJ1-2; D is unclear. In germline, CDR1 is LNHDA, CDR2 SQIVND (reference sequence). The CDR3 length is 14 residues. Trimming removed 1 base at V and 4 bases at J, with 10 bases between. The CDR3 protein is CASSIAADTYGYTF. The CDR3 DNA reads TGTGCCAGTAGTATAGCAGCAGACACCTATGGCTACACCTTC.

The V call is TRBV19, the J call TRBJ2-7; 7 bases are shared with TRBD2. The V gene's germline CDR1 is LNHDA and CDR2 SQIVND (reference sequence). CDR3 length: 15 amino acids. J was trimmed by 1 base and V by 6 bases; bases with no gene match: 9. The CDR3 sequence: CASSQGAGESYEQYF. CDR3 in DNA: TGTGCCAGTAGCCAGGGTGCGGGAGAATCCTACGAGCAGTACTTC.